One and the same sample provided the 27 T cell receptor beta chains below, sequenced in a study of cytomegalovirus exposure and HLA in healthy donors. PCR used 60 Vbeta primers and 13 Jbeta primers. Assay: immunoSEQ multiplex PCR; the TCRdb copy retains only in-frame clones and omits some. The sample has roughly 90,000 clones, roughly 82% seen once. The sequencing input was PBMCs. All receptors derive from a man aged 25-45 years in good health and CMV-seropositive.

This clone was detected only once. The J gene is TRBJ2-1, the V gene TRBV5-4; 8 positions match TRBD1. With 4 bases clipped from V and 8 bases from J, the junction kept 2 bases outside the gene matches. The length of the CDR3 is 12 residues. Germline lookup yields CDR1 SGHNT and CDR2 YYREEE (reference sequence). The chain's CDR3 is CASSPTGDEQFF. The CDR3 DNA sequence: TGTGCCAGCAGCCCGACAGGGGATGAGCAGTTCTTC.

The V and J genes are TRBV30 and TRBJ2-3; 10 positions agree with TRBD2. There are 15 residues in the CDR3. V shed 2 bases, J shed 0 bases, and the junction held 2 bases outside the gene matches. Germline CDR1 GTSNPN, CDR2 SVGIG (reference sequence). This CDR3 is CAWSLSGRSTDTQYF. The CDR3 coding sequence is TGTGCCTGGAGTCTTAGCGGGAGGAGCACAGATACGCAGTATTTT.

This clone has only one observation. V and J are TRBV9 and TRBJ2-3; 10 nucleotides line up with TRBD1. V dropped 5 bases and J dropped 6; count of bases not matched to a gene: 9. Per germline, CDR1 SGDLS and CDR2 YYNGEE. The CDR3 covers 15 residues. The DNA for the CDR3 is TGTGCCAGCAGGTCGACAGGGGGCGCCGGGGATACGCAGTATTTT. This encodes CASRSTGGAGDTQYF.

This chain connects TRBV7-9 to TRBJ2-5; 7 nucleotides line up with TRBD2. This CDR3 has 14 amino acids. The V segment lost 3 bases and the J segment 4 bases; nucleotides outside the gene matches: 5. Germline CDR1 reads SEHNR; CDR2 reads FQNEAQ (reference sequence). This CDR3 reads CASSFSGGPETQYF. The CDR3 DNA reads TGTGCCAGCAGCTTTTCGGGAGGCCCAGAGACCCAGTACTTC.

The rearrangement links TRBV10-2 to TRBJ2-3; D may be TRBD2 (5 bases). The CDR3 sequence is 15 residues long. Trimming took off 11 bases at V and 2 bases at J, with 20 bases between the two ends. CDR1 WSHSY and CDR2 SAAADI come from the germline V gene. CDR3 sequence: CAVRRREGATDTQYF. DNA of the CDR3: TGCGCCGTCAGGCGCCGAGAGGGAGCCACAGATACGCAGTATTTT.

Written as DNA, the CDR3 is TGTGCCATCTCTCTACAGGGAGCCTACGAGCAGTACTTC. This sequence encodes CAISLQGAYEQYF. The chain carries TRBV10-3 and TRBJ2-7; perhaps TRBD1 as D (6 bases). The CDR3 length is 13 residues. V shed 8 bases and J shed 2 bases, with 13 bases lying between them. Per the germline V gene, CDR1 is ENHRY and CDR2 is SYGVKD.

The chain is built from TRBV2 and TRBJ1-2; 8 nucleotides match TRBD1. The trim removed 1 base at V and 4 bases at J, leaving 5 bases unmatched. The V gene's germline CDR1 is SNHLY and CDR2 FYNNEI. CDR3 length equals 15 residues. In nucleotides, the CDR3 is TGTGCCAGCAGTGAAGACAGGGGGAAATTCTATGGCTACACCTTC. As protein: CASSEDRGKFYGYTF. The variable domain in full, with the rest retrieved from reference TRBV2 and TRBJ1-2, is EPEVTQTPSHQVTQMGQEVILRCVPISNHLYFYWYRQILGQKVEFLVSFYNNEISEKSEIFDDQFSVERPDGSNFTLKIRSTKLEDSAMYFCASSEDRGKFYGYTFGSGTRLTVV.

The V and J genes are TRBV10-1 and TRBJ2-2, with D perhaps TRBD1 (6 bases). Germline lookup yields CDR1 WNHNN and CDR2 SYGVQD (reference sequence). The CDR3 is 14 amino acids. V was clipped by 3 bases and J by 4 bases, with 9 bases between them. CDR3 loop: CASSDTGSTGELFF. In DNA form, the CDR3 reads TGCGCCAGCAGTGATACAGGGAGCACCGGGGAGCTGTTTTTT.

The chain uses TRBV5-1 and TRBJ2-1; TRBD2 aligns across 7 bases. V gave up 0 bases and J gave up 1 base; unmatched junction bases: 7. Germline V CDR1 and CDR2: SGHRS, YFSETQ. The CDR3 consists of 17 residues. In DNA form, the CDR3 reads TGCGCCAGCAGCTTGGCCGCGGGAGTATCTTCCTACAATGAGCAGTTCTTC. It translates to CASSLAAGVSSYNEQFF.

The gene calls are TRBV5-6 and TRBJ2-3; a weak D match, TRBD2 (6 bases). The germline CDR1 and CDR2 sequences are SGHDT and YYEEEE. V was pared by 1 base and J by 5 bases, with 17 bases between. The CDR3 is 16 amino acids. CDR3 nucleotides: TGTGCCAGCAGCTTGTTTAGGTGGCGGGATGGAGATACGCAGTATTTT. Amino acid sequence: CASSLFRWRDGDTQYF.

The chain uses TRBV2 and TRBJ2-6, with 7 bases fitting TRBD1. Germline V gene lookup returns CDR1 SNHLY and CDR2 FYNNEI. With 11 bases clipped from V and 1 base from J, the junction kept 11 bases outside the gene matches. This CDR3 has 16 amino acids. The chain's CDR3 is CAESGTVPSGANVLTF. CDR3 bases: TGTGCCGAGTCCGGGACAGTTCCTTCTGGGGCCAACGTCCTGACTTTC. Full variable domain (remainder filled in from reference TRBV2 and TRBJ2-6): EPEVTQTPSHQVTQMGQEVILRCVPISNHLYFYWYRQILGQKVEFLVSFYNNEISEKSEIFDDQFSVERPDGSNFTLKIRSTKLEDSAMYFCAESGTVPSGANVLTFGAGSRLTVL.

The chain uses TRBV5-4 and TRBJ2-1, with 8 bases aligning to TRBD1. From germline, CDR1 is SGHNT and CDR2 YYREEE (reference sequence). CDR3 length: 13 amino acids. V lost 7 bases, J lost 7 bases, and 7 bases stayed unmatched. CDR3 nucleotides: TGTGCCAGCTCAGGGGGCCCGGGAAATGAGCAGTTCTTC. Protein sequence: CASSGGPGNEQFF.

This clone was seen just once. This same CDR3 is encoded by further DNA sequences in the sample. The chain carries TRBV5-1 and TRBJ2-1, with D possibly TRBD2 on 6 matching bases. V shed 2 bases and J shed 1 base, with 10 bases lying between them. The CDR3 sequence is 15 residues long. Looked up from germline, CDR1 is SGHRS and CDR2 is YFSETQ. The CDR3 sequence: CASSFTGGSYNEQFF. Here the CDR3 DNA reads TGCGCCAGCAGCTTTACCGGGGGATCCTACAATGAGCAGTTCTTC.

A single count supports this clone. The chain has TRBV28 and TRBJ2-3, with 7 bases lining up with TRBD2. The CDR3 contains 15 residues. Germline loops: CDR1 MDHEN, CDR2 SYDVKM. V gave up 5 bases and J gave up 3 bases; unmatched junction bases: 8. The CDR3 loop reads CASSPGGGLTDTQYF. In nucleotides, the CDR3 is TGTGCCAGCAGTCCGGGGGGTGGGTTGACAGATACGCAGTATTTT. The full variable domain, completed using reference TRBV28 and TRBJ2-3, is DVKVTQSSRYLVKRTGEKVFLECVQDMDHENMFWYRQDPGLGLRLIYFSYDVKMKEKGDIPEGYSVSREKKERFSLILESASTNQTSMYLCASSPGGGLTDTQYFGPGTRLTVL.

The chain links TRBV27 to TRBJ1-5; D call uncertain. The germline V gene has CDR1 MNHEY and CDR2 SMNVEV (reference sequence). The CDR3 is made up of 15 amino acids. V was clipped by 5 bases and J by 0 bases, with 11 bases between them. CDR3 protein: CASSVGRNSNQPQHF. The CDR3 DNA reads TGTGCCAGCAGTGTAGGCAGGAATAGCAATCAGCCCCAGCATTTT.

This sequence joins TRBV2 and TRBJ2-1; TRBD1 aligns across 10 bases. The CDR3 runs 14 residues. The V gene end was trimmed by 3 bases and the J gene end by 6 bases; junction bases not matched to a gene: 2. Germline V CDR1 and CDR2: SNHLY, FYNNEI. The CDR3 sequence is CASSDWTGGNEQFF. CDR3 nucleotide sequence: TGTGCCAGCAGTGACTGGACAGGGGGCAATGAGCAGTTCTTC.

The chain employs TRBV7-2 and TRBJ2-4, with D possibly matching TRBD1 (5 bases). With 1 base removed from V and 0 bases from J, the gap between germline ends came to 10 bases. The CDR3 is 16 residues long. Per the germline V gene, CDR1 is SGHTA and CDR2 is FQGNSA. CDR3 DNA sequence: TGTGCCAGCAGCTTAGAAGGCCAGGGAGCCAAAAACATTCAGTACTTC. It yields the protein CASSLEGQGAKNIQYF.

This clone was seen a few times. The genes are TRBV4-1 and TRBJ1-3; the D is unclear. Germline V lookup: CDR1 MGHRA, CDR2 YSYEKL. This CDR3 is 13 amino acids long. The V end was cut by 3 bases, the J end by 1 base, with 4 bases between. For the CDR3, the DNA is TGCGCCAGCAGCCACCTATCTGGAAACACCATATATTTT. It encodes CASSHLSGNTIYF.

This sequence joins TRBV9 and TRBJ1-2, with D hard to call. V shed 5 bases and J shed 4 bases, with 24 bases lying between them. The CDR3 length is 17 residues. Germline V gene lookup returns CDR1 SGDLS and CDR2 YYNGEE. CDR3 nucleotide sequence: TGTGCCAGCAGACCGACCGCGGACTTTCTGGGCGGCTATGGCTACACCTTC. The encoded protein is CASRPTADFLGGYGYTF.

As concerns this clone: An end of the junction does not agree with germline; a read error may underlie this. The sample holds other DNA sequences that translate to the same CDR3. This rearrangement joins TRBV4-2 to TRBJ1-1; maybe TRBD1 (6 bases). The CDR3 contains 13 residues. Per germline, CDR1 LGHNA and CDR2 YNFKEQ. The CDR3 protein is CASSPGVDTEAFF. In nucleotides, the CDR3 is TGTGCCAGCAGCCCAGGGGTTGACACTGAGGCTTTCTTT.

The chain couples TRBV10-1 to TRBJ1-2, with a tentative D call TRBD1 (5 bases). The V and J ends lost 6 bases and 11 bases respectively, with 22 bases between them. The CDR3 has 14 residues. CDR1 and CDR2 (germline): WNHNN, SYGVQD (reference sequence). The CDR3 region has the DNA TGCGCCAGCAGCGTCGGTGGGTCAGGGACTCCGTACACCTTC. It codes for CASSVGGSGTPYTF.

The chain recombines TRBV7-2 with TRBJ1-1; the match to TRBD1 covers 8 bases. V was pared by 5 bases and J by 2 bases, with 7 bases of the junction left unmatched. Germline CDR1 is SGHTA and CDR2 is FQGNSA. The CDR3 sequence is 15 residues long. The CDR3 reads CASSAMGQDNTEAFF. CDR3 nucleotide sequence: TGTGCCAGCAGCGCGATGGGACAGGATAACACTGAAGCTTTCTTT.

The rearrangement joins TRBV19 to TRBJ2-5, with 7 bases identical to TRBD2. Germline values: CDR1 LNHDA, CDR2 SQIVND (reference sequence). The ends lost 4 bases at V and 5 bases at J; junction bases unmatched: 4. The CDR3 is 13 residues long. The CDR3 nucleotides are TGTGCCAGTAGTACAGCGGGAAAGGAGACCCAGTACTTC. Its protein is CASSTAGKETQYF. Supplemented by reference TRBV19 and TRBJ2-5, the full variable domain reads DGGITQSPKYLFRKEGQNVTLSCEQNLNHDAMYWYRQDPGQGLRLIYYSQIVNDFQKGDIAEGYSVSREKKESFPLTVTSAQKNPTAFYLCASSTAGKETQYFGPGTRLLVL.

This rearrangement joins TRBV5-4 to TRBJ2-1; 7 bases map to TRBD2. The V gene end was trimmed by 2 bases and the J gene end by 5 bases; junction bases not matched to a gene: 10. CDR3 length equals 16 residues. Germline loops: CDR1 SGHNT, CDR2 YYREEE (reference sequence). The CDR3 DNA follows: TGTGCCAGCAGCTTACCCGGACGGGAGGAAAACAATGAGCAGTTCTTC. Amino acid sequence: CASSLPGREENNEQFF.

The rearrangement uses TRBV27 and TRBJ2-1, with 7 nucleotides matching TRBD1. This CDR3 is 14 amino acids long. J lost 3 bases, V lost 3 bases, and 2 bases had no gene match. Germline lookup yields CDR1 MNHEY and CDR2 SMNVEV (reference sequence). The CDR3 loop reads CASSLGQLYNEQFF. The CDR3 bases are TGTGCCAGCAGTTTGGGACAGCTCTACAATGAGCAGTTCTTC.

The V and J genes are TRBV19 and TRBJ1-5, with TRBD1 matching over 7 bases. The CDR3 runs 13 residues. The trim removed 5 bases at V and 4 bases at J, leaving 2 bases unmatched. Germline V gives CDR1 LNHDA, CDR2 SQIVND (reference sequence). The CDR3 protein is CASSATGNQPQHF. The CDR3 nucleotides read TGTGCCAGTAGTGCGACAGGGAATCAGCCCCAGCATTTT.

The rearrangement joins TRBV30 to TRBJ1-1; 9 nucleotides align to TRBD1. Germline-derived CDR1 and CDR2 are GTSNPN and SVGIG (reference sequence). With V trimmed by 4 bases and J by 7 bases, 10 bases remained unmatched. This CDR3 region has 14 residues. Here the CDR3 DNA reads TGTGCCTGGAAGTTTGGGACAGGGTCGATTGAAGCTTTCTTT. Translation: CAWKFGTGSIEAFF.